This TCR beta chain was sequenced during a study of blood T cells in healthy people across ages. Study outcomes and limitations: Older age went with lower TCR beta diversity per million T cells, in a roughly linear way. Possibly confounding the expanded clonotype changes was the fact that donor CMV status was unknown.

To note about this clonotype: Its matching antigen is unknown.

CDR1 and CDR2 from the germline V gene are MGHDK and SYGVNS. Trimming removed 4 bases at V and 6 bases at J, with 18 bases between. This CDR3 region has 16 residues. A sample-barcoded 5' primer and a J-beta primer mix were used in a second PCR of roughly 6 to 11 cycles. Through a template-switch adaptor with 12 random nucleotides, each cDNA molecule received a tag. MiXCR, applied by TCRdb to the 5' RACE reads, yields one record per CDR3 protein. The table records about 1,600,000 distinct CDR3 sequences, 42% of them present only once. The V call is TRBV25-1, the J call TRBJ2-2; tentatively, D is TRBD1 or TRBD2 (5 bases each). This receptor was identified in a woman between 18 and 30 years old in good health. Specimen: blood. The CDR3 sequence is CASSADPGAYSGELFF. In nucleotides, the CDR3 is TGTGCCAGCAGTGCAGACCCCGGGGCGTACTCCGGGGAGCTGTTTTTT. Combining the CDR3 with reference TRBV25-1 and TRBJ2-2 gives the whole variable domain EADIYQTPRYLVIGTGKKITLECSQTMGHDKMYWYQQDPGMELHLIHYSYGVNSTEKGDLSSESTVSRIRTEHFPLTLESARPSHTSQYLCASSADPGAYSGELFFGEGSRLTVL.